The 17 T cell receptor beta chains given below trace back to one sample, sequenced in a study of blood T cell repertoires in COVID-19. TCRdb keeps only in-frame clones here, not all; method: immunoSEQ multiplex PCR. The sample has about 200,000 clones, under 80% seen once; the top ten hold less than 20%. The sequenced material came from PBMCs or T cells enriched from blood (not recorded which). The source of these receptors is a woman aged 50 to 60 with acute COVID-19.

This chain connects TRBV6-6 to TRBJ1-1; possible D gene TRBD1, 5 bases. V was trimmed by 5 bases and J by 3 bases, leaving 25 bases between them. Germline CDR1 and CDR2: MNHNY and SVGAGI (reference sequence). This CDR3 region has 18 residues. CDR3 coding DNA: TGTGCCAGCAGTCCCCCGGAGTACAGCCAGAAAGGGGACACTGAAGCTTTCTTT. Translating it yields CASSPPEYSQKGDTEAFF.

J is TRBJ1-3 and V is TRBV18; the D gene is possibly TRBD1 (5 bases). The CDR3 has 17 residues. V was pared by 8 bases and J by 0 bases, with 20 bases between. The germline CDR1 and CDR2 sequences are KGHSH and LQKENI. CDR3 coding DNA: TGTGCCAGCCGAGTCAGGGCAGACTCCTACTCTGGAAACACCATATATTTT. Translated: CASRVRADSYSGNTIYF.

This sequence joins TRBV19 and TRBJ2-2; 9 bases fit TRBD1. Germline CDR1 LNHDA, CDR2 SQIVND (reference sequence). The V gene end was trimmed by 3 bases and the J gene end by 5 bases; junction bases not matched to a gene: 4. CDR3 length: 15 amino acids. For the CDR3, the DNA is TGTGCCAGTAGTATTAAGACAGGGGGAACCGGGGAGCTGTTTTTT. Residues: CASSIKTGGTGELFF.

This clone was seen a handful of times. The chain uses TRBV5-1 and TRBJ2-3; 7 nucleotides align to TRBD2. With V trimmed by 2 bases and J by 1 base, 7 bases remained unmatched. CDR3 length: 16 residues. Germline V gene sequence: CDR1 SGHRS, CDR2 YFSETQ. The CDR3 reads CASSFLSRGGTDTQYF. The CDR3 nucleotides read TGCGCCAGCAGCTTCCTCTCACGGGGGGGCACAGATACGCAGTATTTT. The complete variable domain, with remaining parts taken from reference TRBV5-1 and TRBJ2-3, reads KAGVTQTPRYLIKTRGQQVTLSCSPISGHRSVSWYQQTPGQGLQFLFEYFSETQRNKGNFPGRFSGRQFSNSRSEMNVSTLELGDSALYLCASSFLSRGGTDTQYFGPGTRLTVL.

This clone was observed a few times. The junction does not match germline at one end; this may be a read error. The CDR3 reads CAWSQRGQGAKIF. The CDR3 DNA is TGTGCCTGGAGTCAGAGAGGACAGGGGGCGAAAATCTTT. The rearrangement joins TRBV30 to TRBJ1-1; 11 nucleotides agree with TRBD1. Germline V lookup: CDR1 GTSNPN, CDR2 SVGIG (reference sequence). The CDR3 runs to 13 residues.

This chain uses TRBV10-2 with TRBJ1-5; TRBD1 matches 7 bases. The CDR3 contains 15 residues. The J segment lost 3 bases and the V segment lost 7 bases, leaving 9 bases of the junction unmatched. CDR1 and CDR2 (germline): WSHSY, SAAADI. CDR3 coding DNA: TGCGCCAGCAACCCGACAGGGCGCTACAATCAGCCCCAGCATTTT. Translated: CASNPTGRYNQPQHF.

V and J are TRBV9 and TRBJ2-3; possibly TRBD2 for D (7 bases). The CDR3 is 16 amino acids. V lost 0 bases and J 5 bases, leaving 16 bases between the germline ends. Per germline, CDR1 SGDLS and CDR2 YYNGEE. CDR3 amino acids: CASSVEGRGPQDTQYF. The CDR3 bases are TGTGCCAGCAGCGTAGAAGGGCGGGGGCCCCAAGATACGCAGTATTTT.

V gene TRBV25-1 combines with J gene TRBJ2-1; D not certain. The CDR3 has 13 residues. In germline, CDR1 is MGHDK, CDR2 SYGVNS. The V and J ends lost 3 bases and 5 bases respectively, with 8 bases between them. The CDR3 DNA is TGTGCCAGCAGTGAGGGCCCAAACAATGAGCAGTTCTTC. It specifies CASSEGPNNEQFF.

The V and J genes are TRBV5-4 and TRBJ2-5; a weak D match, TRBD2 (6 bases). This CDR3 is 14 amino acids long. Germline V gene sequence: CDR1 SGHNT, CDR2 YYREEE (reference sequence). V gave up 3 bases and J gave up 4 bases, with 13 bases separating them. This CDR3 is CASSSGGVAETQYF. CDR3 DNA: TGTGCCAGCAGCTCCGGCGGGGTGGCAGAGACCCAGTACTTC.

This clone turned up a few times. The chain joins TRBV11-2 to TRBJ1-4; D is possibly TRBD1 (6 bases). This CDR3 has 19 amino acids. V was shortened by 0 bases and J by 0 bases, with 17 bases between the two germline ends. From germline, CDR1 is SGHAT and CDR2 FQNNGV. CDR3 coding DNA: TGTGCCAGCAGCTTAGAGATCCAGGGGAGGGTAGCAACTAATGAAAAACTGTTTTTT. Amino acid sequence: CASSLEIQGRVATNEKLFF.

This rearrangement joins TRBV19 to TRBJ1-2; no reliable D call. Looked up from germline, CDR1 is LNHDA and CDR2 is SQIVND (reference sequence). V gave up 11 bases and J gave up 8 bases, with 24 bases separating them. The CDR3 is 14 residues long. The CDR3 DNA reads as TGTGCCTCCGGCCAAGGCACTCGGGTTGAAGGCTACACCTTC. Protein sequence: CASGQGTRVEGYTF.

The gene calls are TRBV9 and TRBJ2-1; 10 nucleotides match TRBD2. The V segment lost 0 bases and the J segment 6 bases; nucleotides outside the gene matches: 6. Germline CDR1 is SGDLS and CDR2 is YYNGEE. The CDR3 is 16 residues long. The CDR3 is CASSVGGLASANEQFF. The DNA of the CDR3 is TGTGCCAGCAGCGTAGGGGGACTAGCGTCCGCCAATGAGCAGTTCTTC.

The chain links TRBV4-3 to TRBJ2-7, with TRBD1 as a possible D gene (5 bases). The germline CDR1 and CDR2 sequences are LGHNA and YSLEER. Trimming took 0 bases from V and 0 from J, leaving 6 bases between them. The CDR3 is made up of 14 amino acids. CDR3 bases: TGCGCCAGCAGCCAAGAGACAGACTCCTACGAGCAGTACGTC. This translates into CASSQETDSYEQYV.

This chain connects TRBV7-6 to TRBJ1-1, with TRBD1 as a possible D gene (5 bases). The V gene lost 5 bases and the J gene lost 1 base, with 5 bases spanning the gap. Germline CDR1 is SGHVS and CDR2 is FNYEAQ. The CDR3 covers 12 residues. Written as DNA, the CDR3 is TGTGCCAGCAGCCAGGGGAACACTGAAGCTTTCTTT. Translating gives CASSQGNTEAFF.

This rearrangement joins TRBV28 to TRBJ2-7; 9 bases align to TRBD1. This CDR3 comprises 15 residues. The ends lost 5 bases at V and 8 bases at J; junction bases unmatched: 13. Germline assignment: CDR1 MDHEN and CDR2 SYDVKM. The CDR3 DNA is TGTGCCAGCAGTCTTAGTGGCGGGACAGGGTCCCAGCAGTACGTC. It encodes CASSLSGGTGSQQYV.

V and J are TRBV9 and TRBJ2-1; weak D call: TRBD1 (6 bases). The CDR3 length is 15 residues. Between the trimmed V and J ends, which lost 1 base and 6 bases, there was a span of 14 bases. CDR1 is SGDLS and CDR2 is YYNGEE in the germline V gene. CDR3 region: CASSVSQGLTNEQFF. The CDR3 DNA reads as TGTGCCAGCAGCGTATCACAGGGCCTTACCAATGAGCAGTTCTTC.

This clone was counted only a few times. The chain joins TRBV7-9 to TRBJ2-3, with TRBD1 matching over 8 bases. CDR1 is SEHNR and CDR2 is FQNEAQ in the germline V gene (reference sequence). Losses at the gene ends were 5 bases for V and 2 bases for J; bases not matched to a gene: 9. The CDR3 runs 16 residues. The CDR3 reads CASSRPGTGNTDTQYF. In DNA, the CDR3 is TGTGCCAGCAGCCGACCCGGGACAGGTAACACAGATACGCAGTATTTT.